A selection of T cell receptor beta chains follows, all from one sample in a study of regulatory T cells in long-lasting Graves disease. TCRdb reprocessed the multiplex PCR reads with MiXCR, giving one entry per CDR3 protein. Here the sample spans under 450,000 distinct CDR3 sequences, 20% to 30% being singletons. This sample comprised peripheral blood mononuclear cells (PBMCs), obtained when the disease was refractory, from a patient treated with antithyroid drugs. These receptors all come from a female donor with Graves disease. CDR3s include the opening cysteine and the closing phenylalanine or tryptophan. A D gene is named only where the DNA matches it firmly. Where a row states a size, it is once, few, many or the class of an expanded clone; other rows omit it.

V	size	length	J	D	CDR3	DNA
TRBV20-1	-	16	TRBJ2-3	TRBD2	CSARTSGRGTADTQYF	TGCAGTGCTCGGACTAGCGGGAGGGGGACCGCAGATACGCAGTATTTT
TRBV2	many	14	TRBJ1-1	TRBD1	CASRAGQTNTEAFF	TGTGCCAGCAGGGCGGGACAGACGAACACTGAAGCTTTCTTT
TRBV25-1	-	16	TRBJ1-4	-	CASSKPSDTLNEKLFF	TGTGCCAGCAGTAAACCCTCCGACACCCTCAATGAAAAACTGTTTTTT
TRBV7-3	-	15	TRBJ2-7	TRBD1	CASSHSGTGSYEQYF	TGTGCCAGCAGCCACTCCGGGACAGGGTCCTACGAGCAGTACTTC
TRBV28	few	15	TRBJ2-2	-	CASARSSGNTGELFF	TGTGCCAGTGCAAGATCCAGCGGGAACACCGGGGAGCTGTTTTTT
TRBV27	many	13	TRBJ1-1	-	CASSSNLNTEAFF	TGTGCCAGCAGTTCAAACTTGAACACTGAAGCTTTCTTT
TRBV9	few	19	TRBJ2-1	TRBD2	CASSVTSGGLAGGYNEQFF	TGTGCCAGCAGCGTAACCTCAGGGGGACTAGCGGGAGGCTACAATGAGCAGTTCTTC
TRBV19	few	14	TRBJ1-2	-	CASRRGGLNYGYTF	TGTGCCAGTAGGCGGGGGGGACTCAACTATGGCTACACCTTC
TRBV10-3	many	12	TRBJ2-7	-	CAISGQNYEQYF	TGTGCCATCAGCGGACAGAACTACGAGCAGTACTTC
TRBV10-3	-	15	TRBJ2-5	-	CAISEGRSVEETQYF	TGTGCCATCAGCGAGGGGAGGAGTGTAGAAGAGACCCAGTACTTC
TRBV28	few	13	TRBJ1-1	-	CASSRLGITEAFF	TGTGCCAGCAGCCGGTTGGGAATCACTGAAGCTTTCTTT
TRBV7-9	-	13	TRBJ1-6	-	CASSLGGRSPLHF	TGTGCCAGCAGCTTAGGGGGGAGATCACCCCTCCACTTT
TRBV28	few	15	TRBJ1-4	-	CASSVIGGAGEKLFF	TGTGCCAGCAGTGTCATTGGGGGCGCAGGGGAAAAACTGTTTTTT
TRBV20-1	-	13	TRBJ2-5	TRBD2	CSGRGTSGETQYF	TGCAGTGGTCGCGGGACTAGCGGGGAGACCCAGTACTTC
TRBV27	-	16	TRBJ2-4	TRBD1	CASSLITGQGKNIQYF	TGTGCCAGCAGTTTAATTACCGGACAGGGCAAAAACATTCAGTACTTC
TRBV15	-	16	TRBJ2-6	-	CATSRDRSSGANVLTF	TGTGCCACCAGCAGAGACAGAAGCTCTGGGGCCAACGTCCTGACTTTC
TRBV20-1	many	15	TRBJ2-7	TRBD1	CSAENRDRGQYEQYF	TGCAGTGCGGAAAATAGGGACAGGGGTCAATACGAGCAGTACTTC
TRBV7-9	-	17	TRBJ2-6	-	CASSLAPMGTGANVLTF	TGTGCCAGCAGCTTAGCCCCAATGGGAACTGGGGCCAACGTCCTGACTTTC
TRBV2	-	11	TRBJ2-3	-	CASGTTDTQYF	TGTGCCAGCGGAACCACAGATACGCAGTATTTT
TRBV18	-	14	TRBJ1-2	-	CASSPRGESYGYTF	TGTGCCAGCTCACCACGAGGGGAGTCCTATGGCTACACCTTC
TRBV12-3/TRBV12-4	many	17	TRBJ2-1	TRBD2	CASSWGTSGRSYNEQFF	TGTGCCAGCAGTTGGGGTACTAGCGGGAGATCCTACAATGAGCAGTTCTTC
TRBV19	few	14	TRBJ2-7	-	CASSIQSAGHEQYF	TGTGCCAGTAGTATCCAATCGGCAGGGCACGAGCAGTACTTC
TRBV7-2	-	16	TRBJ2-1	TRBD2	CASSPPTSVSGHEQFF	TGTGCCAGCAGCCCCCCGACTAGCGTATCCGGCCATGAGCAGTTCTTC
TRBV6-1	many	11	TRBJ2-5	-	CASNTRETQYF	TGTGCCAGCAACACGAGGGAGACCCAGTACTTC
TRBV7-2	-	11	TRBJ2-3	TRBD1	CASELQGARYF	TGTGCCAGCGAACTACAGGGGGCTAGGTATTTT
TRBV2	many	14	TRBJ2-2	-	CASMAGTNTGELFF	TGTGCCAGCATGGCAGGGACGAACACCGGGGAGCTGTTTTTT
TRBV28	many	14	TRBJ1-2	-	CASSDTGINYGYTF	TGTGCCAGCAGTGATACAGGGATTAACTATGGCTACACCTTC
TRBV7-9	many	13	TRBJ2-5	-	CASSLSEVKTQYF	TGTGCCAGCAGCTTATCAGAGGTTAAGACCCAGTACTTC
TRBV7-2	-	15	TRBJ2-7	-	CASSPRGSGPLEQYF	TGTGCCAGCAGCCCTAGAGGTAGCGGACCTCTCGAGCAGTACTTC
TRBV6-1	many	14	TRBJ1-1	-	CASFGGPFWTEAFF	TGTGCCAGCTTCGGGGGGCCCTTTTGGACTGAAGCTTTCTTT